Described below is a single T cell receptor (beta chain) sequence and its context. The antigen is not known. This specimen belongs to a study of PD-1 blockade in mismatch repair-deficient tumors. Findings and limits, study-wide: Tumor-resident clones, often absent from pretreatment blood, expanded after pembrolizumab and then contracted.

CDR1 LGHNA and CDR2 YNFKEQ come from the germline V gene. There are 14 residues in the CDR3. V was trimmed by 8 bases and J by 2 bases, leaving 12 bases between them. Sequenced by immunoSEQ multiplex PCR; TCRdb stores in-frame clones only, minus some. The sample consists of thousands of clones, around 81% of them appearing once. The time point was: archival surgical resection tumor tissue. J is TRBJ2-2 and V is TRBV4-2, with D perhaps matching TRBD2 (6 bases). The source is an adult with mismatch repair-deficient cancer. Sample: primary tumor tissue, taken from a patient treated with pembrolizumab. The CDR3 loop is CASSPAGNTGELFF. The CDR3 nucleotides are TGTGCCAGCTCGCCGGCGGGAAACACCGGGGAGCTGTTTTTT.